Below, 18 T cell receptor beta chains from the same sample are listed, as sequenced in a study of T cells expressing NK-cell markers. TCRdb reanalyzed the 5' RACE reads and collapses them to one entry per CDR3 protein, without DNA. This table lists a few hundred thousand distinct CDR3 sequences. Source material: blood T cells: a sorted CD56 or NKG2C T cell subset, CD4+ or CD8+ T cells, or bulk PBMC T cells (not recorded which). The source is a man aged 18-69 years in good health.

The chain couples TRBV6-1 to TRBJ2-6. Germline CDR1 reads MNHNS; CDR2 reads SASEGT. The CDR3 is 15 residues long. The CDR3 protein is CASRPHSSGANVLTF.

The chain's CDR3 is CSAEEGDSYEQYF. J is TRBJ2-7 and V is TRBV20-1. This CDR3 is built from 13 residues. The germline V gene encodes CDR1 DFQATT and CDR2 SNEGSKA (reference sequence).

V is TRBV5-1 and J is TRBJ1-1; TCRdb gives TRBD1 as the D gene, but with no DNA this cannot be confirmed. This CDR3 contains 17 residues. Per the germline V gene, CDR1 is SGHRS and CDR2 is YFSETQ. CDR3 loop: CASSQGGDRALNTEAFF.

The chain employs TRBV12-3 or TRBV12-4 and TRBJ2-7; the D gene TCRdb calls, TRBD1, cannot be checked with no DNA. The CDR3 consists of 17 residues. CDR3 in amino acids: CASSRRGGAAGLDEQYF.

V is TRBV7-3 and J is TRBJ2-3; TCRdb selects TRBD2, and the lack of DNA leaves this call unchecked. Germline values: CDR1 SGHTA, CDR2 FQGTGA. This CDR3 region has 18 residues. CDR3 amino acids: CASSPRTSGGYSTDTQYF.

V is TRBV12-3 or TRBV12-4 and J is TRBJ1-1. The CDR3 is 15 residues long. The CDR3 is CASILGQVEFTEAFF.

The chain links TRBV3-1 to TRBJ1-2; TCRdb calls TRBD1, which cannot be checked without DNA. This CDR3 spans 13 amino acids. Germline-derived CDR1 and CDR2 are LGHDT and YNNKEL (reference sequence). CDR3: CASSLIGAYGYTF.

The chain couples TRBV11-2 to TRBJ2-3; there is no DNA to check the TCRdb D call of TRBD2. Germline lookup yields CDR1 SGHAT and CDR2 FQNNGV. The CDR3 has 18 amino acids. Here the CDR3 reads CASSLIGTSGGALDTQYF. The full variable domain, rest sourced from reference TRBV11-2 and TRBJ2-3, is EAGVAQSPRYKIIEKRQSVAFWCNPISGHATLYWYQQILGQGPKLLIQFQNNGVVDDSQLPKDRFSAERLKGVDSTLKIQPAKLEDSAVYLCASSLIGTSGGALDTQYFGPGTRLTVL.

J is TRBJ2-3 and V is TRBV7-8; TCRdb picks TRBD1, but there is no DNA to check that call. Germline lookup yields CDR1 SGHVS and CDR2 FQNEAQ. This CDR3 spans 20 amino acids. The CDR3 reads CASSSPDLRTGGSSTDTQYF.

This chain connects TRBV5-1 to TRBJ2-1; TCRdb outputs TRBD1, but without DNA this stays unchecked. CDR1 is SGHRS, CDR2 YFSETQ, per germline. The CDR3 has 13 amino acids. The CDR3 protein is CASSPDPTGLRFF. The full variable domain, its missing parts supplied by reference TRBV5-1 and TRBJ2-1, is KAGVTQTPRYLIKTRGQQVTLSCSPISGHRSVSWYQQTPGQGLQFLFEYFSETQRNKGNFPGRFSGRQFSNSRSEMNVSTLELGDSALYLCASSPDPTGLRFFGPGTRLTVL.

The CDR3 loop is CAISEERGRKPNYGYTF. This chain joins TRBV10-3 and TRBJ1-2; the TRBD1 assignment by TCRdb is unverifiable without DNA. The germline gives CDR1 ENHRY, CDR2 SYGVKD. This CDR3 comprises 17 residues.

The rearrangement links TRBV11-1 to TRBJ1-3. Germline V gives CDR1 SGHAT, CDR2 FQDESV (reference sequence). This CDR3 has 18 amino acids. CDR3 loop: CASSPLSPARSSGNTIYF.

CDR3 protein: CASSYSGTALTSNQPQHF. V gene TRBV6-5 combines with J gene TRBJ1-5; TCRdb returns TRBD1, unconfirmable since there is no DNA. From germline, CDR1 is MNHEY and CDR2 SVGAGI. The CDR3 has 18 residues.

This chain's CDR3 is CSVFRLTATHYTGELFF. The genes are TRBV29-1 and TRBJ2-2. The V gene's germline CDR1 is SQVTM and CDR2 ANQGSEA. The CDR3 loop spans 17 amino acids.

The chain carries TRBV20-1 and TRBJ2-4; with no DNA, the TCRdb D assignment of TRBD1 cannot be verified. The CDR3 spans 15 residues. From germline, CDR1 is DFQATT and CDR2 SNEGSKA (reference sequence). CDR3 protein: CSAREGTQTKNIQYF.

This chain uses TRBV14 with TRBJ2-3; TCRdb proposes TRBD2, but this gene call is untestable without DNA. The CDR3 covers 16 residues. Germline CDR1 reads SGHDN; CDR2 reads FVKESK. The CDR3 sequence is CASSQGYSELTDTQYF.

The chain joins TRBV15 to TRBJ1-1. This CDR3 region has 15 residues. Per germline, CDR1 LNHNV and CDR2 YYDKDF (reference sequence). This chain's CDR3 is CATSADPGGSTEAFF.

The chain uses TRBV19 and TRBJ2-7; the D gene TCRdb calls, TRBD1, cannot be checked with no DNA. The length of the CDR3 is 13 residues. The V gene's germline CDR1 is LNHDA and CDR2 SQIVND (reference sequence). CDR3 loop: CASSADRGDEQYF.